This T cell receptor beta chain emerged from a study of blood T cell repertoires in COVID-19. This table comes from immunoSEQ multiplex PCR, and its TCRdb copy is limited to in-frame clones, with some not included. The repertoire holds fewer than 180,000 clones, 75% to 90% seen once, with 3.5% to 5% in the top ten. V was shortened by 11 bases and J by 3 bases, with 19 bases between the two germline ends. Looked up from germline, CDR1 is ENHRY and CDR2 is SYGVKD. The CDR3 length is 14 residues. The TCR sequence derives from a woman aged 55-75 years with active or convalescent COVID-19. The sequencing sample was made of peripheral blood. The rearrangement uses TRBV10-3 and TRBJ2-5, with D possibly being TRBD1 (6 bases). The CDR3 DNA sequence: TGTGCCTCCAAATCATCGGCAGGGGAAGAGACCCAGTACTTC. Amino acid sequence: CASKSSAGEETQYF.